The 24 T cell receptor beta chains presented below share a single source sample, sequenced in a study of regulatory T cells in long-lasting Graves disease. Arm-PCR of CDR3 regions with iRepertoire HTBI primers generated TCR beta libraries. Via MiXCR, TCRdb re-called the multiplex PCR reads, giving one row per CDR3 protein. The sample shows 520,000 or so distinct CDR3 sequences, around 13% of them seen only once. The time point was: newly diagnosed GD, antithyroid drugs for less than 3 months. PBMCs provided the RNA from which the TCR library was made. The sample was also linked to a second study, of T cells in Graves' hyperthyroidism and ophthalmopathy.

The specimen was peripheral blood mononuclear cells (PBMCs), collected at new diagnosis, from a patient treated with antithyroid drugs. The receptors were gathered from a woman younger than 45 with Graves disease.

Ten or more counts support this clonotype. V usage is TRBV29-1 and J usage is TRBJ1-1, with D hard to call. The CDR3 has 12 amino acids. Per germline, CDR1 SQVTM and CDR2 ANQGSEA. The V end lost 2 bases, the J end lost 1 base, and 5 bases lay between the germline ends. CDR3 protein: CSVEWQNTEAFF. CDR3 DNA: TGCAGCGTTGAATGGCAGAACACTGAAGCTTTCTTT. The whole variable domain, remainder taken from reference TRBV29-1 and TRBJ1-1, is SAVISQKPSRDICQRGTSLTIQCQVDSQVTMMFWYRQQPGQSLTLIATANQGSEATYESGFVIDKFPISRPNLTFSTLTVSNMSPEDSSIYLCSVEWQNTEAFFGQGTRLTVV.

This clonotype has a handful of counts. The chain couples TRBV30 to TRBJ2-2, with D uncertain. Trimming took 4 bases from V and 7 from J, leaving 13 bases between them. Germline CDR1 is GTSNPN and CDR2 is SVGIG (reference sequence). The CDR3 loop spans 13 amino acids. CDR3 coding DNA: TGTGCCTGGACCCTGTTTAGAGACGGGGAGCTGTTTTTT. This translates into CAWTLFRDGELFF.

Ten or more counts support this clonotype. The chain employs TRBV12-3 or TRBV12-4 and TRBJ1-6; TRBD1 is a possible D gene (6 bases). V shed 7 bases and J shed 9 bases, with 13 bases lying between them. This CDR3 is 13 amino acids long. The CDR3 loop is CASTTGRTSPLHF. The CDR3 DNA reads as TGTGCCAGCACTACAGGGAGAACTTCACCCCTCCACTTT.

Ten or more counts support this clonotype. V and J are TRBV30 and TRBJ2-1; TRBD1 is a possible D gene (6 bases). Trimming pared 5 bases from V and 2 bases from J, leaving 7 bases between. CDR3 length: 12 amino acids. Germline-derived CDR1 and CDR2 are GTSNPN and SVGIG (reference sequence). The CDR3 DNA sequence: TGTGCCTGGGGGGGCCCCTACAATGAGCAGTTCTTC. Protein product: CAWGGPYNEQFF.

This clonotype was counted at least ten times. The chain links TRBV7-9 to TRBJ1-6; no definite D call. Germline V gene data show CDR1 as SEHNR and CDR2 as FQNEAQ (reference sequence). Trimming took off 5 bases at V and 9 bases at J, with 8 bases between the two ends. The CDR3 contains 12 residues. The CDR3 nucleotides are TGTGCCAGCAGCCCCGGCGGTTCACCCCTCCACTTT. Amino acid sequence: CASSPGGSPLHF.

This clonotype was counted ten times or more. DNA for the CDR3: TGTGCCAGCAGTTTAGGGCCAGGGGGAAATGAAAAACTGTTTTTT. Protein sequence: CASSLGPGGNEKLFF. This sequence joins TRBV28 and TRBJ1-4, with 7 bases that match TRBD1. From germline, CDR1 is MDHEN and CDR2 SYDVKM. The CDR3 runs 15 residues. Unmatched junction bases numbered 5, after V lost 2 bases and J lost 5 bases.

The chain is built from TRBV20-1 and TRBJ2-2; D perhaps matches TRBD2 (6 bases). The CDR3 sequence is 15 residues long. Between the trimmed V and J ends, which lost 3 bases and 8 bases, there was a span of 19 bases. Germline V CDR1 and CDR2: DFQATT, SNEGSKA (reference sequence). The CDR3 sequence: CSARFPSAGSGELFF. Here the CDR3 DNA reads TGCAGTGCTAGGTTCCCTAGCGCCGGTTCGGGGGAGCTGTTTTTT.

In its sample, this clonotype was seen many times. The genes are TRBV2 and TRBJ2-2; 8 bases map to TRBD2. Germline loops: CDR1 SNHLY, CDR2 FYNNEI. The V segment lost 6 bases and the J segment 7 bases; nucleotides outside the gene matches: 13. This CDR3 has 16 amino acids. This CDR3 is CASRPRPGGPGGELFF. As DNA, the CDR3 is TGTGCCAGCAGGCCCCGGCCGGGAGGGCCCGGCGGGGAGCTGTTTTTT. Full variable domain (outside the CDR3, taken from reference TRBV2 and TRBJ2-2): EPEVTQTPSHQVTQMGQEVILRCVPISNHLYFYWYRQILGQKVEFLVSFYNNEISEKSEIFDDQFSVERPDGSNFTLKIRSTKLEDSAMYFCASRPRPGGPGGELFFGEGSRLTVL.

This clonotype was detected ten times or more. J is TRBJ1-4 and V is TRBV5-5, with TRBD1 as a possible D gene (5 bases). V was clipped by 6 bases and J by 7 bases, with 19 bases between them. The CDR3 contains 15 residues. Germline V lookup: CDR1 SGHKS, CDR2 YYEKEE (reference sequence). The CDR3 coding sequence is TGTGCCAGCACCCCTGGTAGCAGGGAGGCTGAAAAACTGTTTTTT. As protein: CASTPGSREAEKLFF.

This clonotype was picked up a small number of times. The chain joins TRBV24-1 to TRBJ2-1, with unresolved D. Germline-derived CDR1 and CDR2 are KGHDR and SFDVKD. Trimming removed 6 bases at V and 15 bases at J, with 5 bases between. CDR3 size: 8 residues. The chain's CDR3 is CATSYAFF. CDR3 nucleotide sequence: TGTGCCACCAGTTACGCGTTCTTC.

This clonotype appeared many times. This sequence joins TRBV14 and TRBJ2-1, with D hard to call. Germline V lookup: CDR1 SGHDN, CDR2 FVKESK. Trimming left V 2 bases short and J 2 bases short, with 13 bases between. The CDR3 totals 16 residues. The CDR3 is CASSQIQGPTYNEQFF. CDR3 nucleotide sequence: TGTGCCAGCAGCCAAATCCAAGGCCCGACCTACAATGAGCAGTTCTTC.

This chain uses TRBV7-9 with TRBJ2-7, with 9 positions matching TRBD2. Germline V gene sequence: CDR1 SEHNR, CDR2 FQNEAQ (reference sequence). The CDR3 spans 13 residues. Losses at the gene ends were 5 bases for V and 12 bases for J; bases not matched to a gene: 11. The CDR3 bases are TGTGCCAGCAGCCCCCGCGGGGGGGGCGAGGCGTACTTC. Translated, it gives CASSPRGGGEAYF.

This clonotype has at least ten counts. This chain uses TRBV10-3 with TRBJ2-7; 8 nucleotides line up with TRBD2. There are 15 residues in the CDR3. The V and J ends lost 5 bases and 5 bases, in that order; junction bases with no gene match: 11. Germline V gene data show CDR1 as ENHRY and CDR2 as SYGVKD. CDR3 nucleotides: TGTGCCATCAGTTCTTCAGCGGGAGTAACTGACGAGCAGTACTTC. Protein product: CAISSSAGVTDEQYF.

This clonotype was observed a few times. The CDR3, as DNA: TGTGCCAGCAGCTTAGCGGAGTGGTCGGGGAGGATCAGCACAGATACGCAGTATTTT. Encoded protein: CASSLAEWSGRISTDTQYF. The rearrangement joins TRBV7-6 to TRBJ2-3; tentatively, D is TRBD2 (6 bases). This CDR3 is 19 amino acids long. V was trimmed by 0 bases and J by 0 bases, leaving 19 bases between them. Germline lookup yields CDR1 SGHVS and CDR2 FNYEAQ.

Concerning this clonotype itself: This could be a read error, since a much larger clone is one nucleotide away. This chain uses TRBV6-2 or TRBV6-3 with TRBJ1-5, with no clear D. The length of the CDR3 is 15 residues. The V end was cut by 5 bases, the J end by 1 base, with 12 bases between. The germline CDR1 and CDR2 sequences are MNHEY and SVGEGT. CDR3 in amino acids: CASSKTEESNQPQHF. The DNA for the CDR3 is TGTGCCAGCAGTAAAACAGAGGAAAGCAATCAGCCCCAGCATTTT.

This clonotype has ten or more counts. The chain combines TRBV30 with TRBJ2-2, with 10 nucleotides matching TRBD1. V shed 3 bases, J shed 6 bases, and the junction held 1 base outside the gene matches. The CDR3 has 13 amino acids. Germline V CDR1 and CDR2: GTSNPN, SVGIG (reference sequence). The CDR3 protein is CAWRDRGPGELFF. The CDR3 DNA reads TGTGCCTGGAGAGACAGGGGGCCCGGGGAGCTGTTTTTT.

This clonotype was counted ten times or more. J is TRBJ2-2 and V is TRBV7-2; D gene unclear. CDR1 is SGHTA and CDR2 is FQGNSA in the germline V gene. This CDR3 has 16 amino acids. The germline V and J ends were trimmed by 2 bases and 1 base, with 11 bases remaining between them. The CDR3 sequence: CASSLLSPGNTGELFF. The CDR3 region has the DNA TGTGCCAGCAGCTTACTTTCTCCAGGGAACACCGGGGAGCTGTTTTTT.

There are many counts of this clonotype. The V call is TRBV2, the J call TRBJ2-7; D is possibly TRBD1 or TRBD2 (5 bases each). The CDR3 covers 16 residues. The germline V gene has CDR1 SNHLY and CDR2 FYNNEI. Trimming took 1 base from V and 5 from J, leaving 18 bases between them. The CDR3 DNA sequence: TGTGCCAGCAGTGAAGGAGGGCCGGGACGGCGTGACGAGCAGTACTTC. Its protein is CASSEGGPGRRDEQYF.

The V and J genes are TRBV11-2 and TRBJ2-1; 14 bases map to TRBD2. Germline CDR1 is SGHAT and CDR2 is FQNNGV. J gave up 10 bases and V 3 bases, and 11 bases lay outside the gene matches. The CDR3 extends over 17 amino acids. The CDR3 spells CASSFGTSGSRGGEQFF. The CDR3 DNA reads TGTGCCAGCAGCTTCGGGACTAGCGGGAGCCGGGGCGGGGAGCAGTTCTTC.

This chain connects TRBV6-1 to TRBJ2-5; D is unclear. The germline V gene encodes CDR1 MNHNS and CDR2 SASEGT. The length of the CDR3 is 12 residues. The ends were cut back, 6 bases at V and 7 bases at J, with 12 bases in the middle. This CDR3 reads CASSPGWSTQYF. CDR3 coding DNA: TGTGCCAGCAGCCCCGGCTGGTCGACCCAGTACTTC.

A word on this clonotype: Just one base apart from a much larger clone, this may be a read error. The rearrangement joins TRBV27 to TRBJ2-3; 11 nucleotides match TRBD2. Germline values: CDR1 MNHEY, CDR2 SMNVEV (reference sequence). The CDR3 covers 16 residues. The CDR3 DNA sequence: TGTACCAGCCGCAGCGTACTAGCGGGAGTTGTAGATACGCAGTATTTT. This codes for CTSRSVLAGVVDTQYF.

This clonotype was detected only a few times. J is TRBJ2-7 and V is TRBV5-1, with a tentative D call TRBD1 (6 bases). Germline CDR1 SGHRS, CDR2 YFSETQ. The germline V and J ends were trimmed by 2 bases and 1 base, with 16 bases remaining between them. CDR3 length: 16 residues. The CDR3 sequence: CASSFVGPGVSYEQYF. In nucleotides, the CDR3 is TGCGCCAGCAGCTTCGTTGGTCCAGGGGTTTCCTACGAGCAGTACTTC.

A note on this clonotype: A read error may account for a junction end that differs from germline. The CDR3 region has the DNA TGCAGTGCTAGAGGAAGTCTAATGGGGCAGCCCCGGCATTTT. Translation: CSARGSLMGQPRHF. This chain joins TRBV20-1 and TRBJ1-5; possible D gene TRBD1, 5 bases. The CDR3 runs to 14 residues. Germline assignment: CDR1 DFQATT and CDR2 SNEGSKA (reference sequence).

In its sample, this clonotype was seen a few times. The rearrangement uses TRBV20-1 and TRBJ1-5; TRBD1 might be the D (5 bases). This CDR3 comprises 15 residues. Trimming cost V 3 bases and J 0 bases, with 12 bases left between them. Germline assignment: CDR1 DFQATT and CDR2 SNEGSKA (reference sequence). CDR3 region: CSASTGHTSNQPQHF. CDR3 DNA sequence: TGCAGTGCTAGCACCGGACATACTAGCAATCAGCCCCAGCATTTT.